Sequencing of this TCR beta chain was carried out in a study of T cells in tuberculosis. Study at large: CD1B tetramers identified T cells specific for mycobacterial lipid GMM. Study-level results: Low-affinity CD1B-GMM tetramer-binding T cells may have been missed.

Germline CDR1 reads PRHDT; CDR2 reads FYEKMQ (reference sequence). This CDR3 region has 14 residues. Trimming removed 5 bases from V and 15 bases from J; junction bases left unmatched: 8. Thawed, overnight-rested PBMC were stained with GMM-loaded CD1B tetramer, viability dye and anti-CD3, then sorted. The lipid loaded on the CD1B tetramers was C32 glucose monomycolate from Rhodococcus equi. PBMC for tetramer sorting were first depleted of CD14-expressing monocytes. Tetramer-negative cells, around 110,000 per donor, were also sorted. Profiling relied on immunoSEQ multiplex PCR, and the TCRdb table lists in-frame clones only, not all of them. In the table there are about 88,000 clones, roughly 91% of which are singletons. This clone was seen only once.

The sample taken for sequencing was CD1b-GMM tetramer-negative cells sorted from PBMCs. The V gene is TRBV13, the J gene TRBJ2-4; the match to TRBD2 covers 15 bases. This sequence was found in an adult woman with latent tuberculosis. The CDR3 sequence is CASSARTSGGESYF. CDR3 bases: TGTGCCAGCAGCGCACGGACTAGCGGGGGGGAGTCGTACTTC. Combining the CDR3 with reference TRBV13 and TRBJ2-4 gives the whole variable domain AAGVIQSPRHLIKEKRETATLKCYPIPRHDTVYWYQQGPGQDPQFLISFYEKMQSDKGSIPDRFSAQQFSDYHSELNMSSLELGDSALYFCASSARTSGGESYFGAGTRLSVL.